A single TCR beta chain is shown here with its context. Its antigen is as yet unknown. TRB rearrangements spanning V, D and J were amplified using mixed TRB-A/B primers. TCRdb reanalysed the multiplex PCR reads using MiXCR and keeps one entry per CDR3 protein. The data show approximately 300 distinct CDR3 sequences, more than 55% seen once. Peripheral blood genomic DNA, not sorted cells or RNA, was the template. This sample is drawn from a study of T cell repertoires in aging, cancer and after chemotherapy. Study summary: The full dataset contained several million TCR reads.

General study results and limits: The repertoire data cannot show anything about immunological memory following chemotherapy. In healthy donors, age-related TCR diversity loss mainly reflected lost richness. Median generation probability rose over the chemotherapy interval in each cancer cohort, suggesting rebound thymic output.

The CDR3 covers 18 residues. Germline V gives CDR1 ENHRY, CDR2 SYGVKD. With 3 bases clipped from V and 3 bases from J, the junction kept 14 bases outside the gene matches. Sequencing was done on a sample of blood. This TCR was sampled from a human donor with a blood cancer. This chain joins TRBV10-3 and TRBJ2-5; 9 nucleotides match TRBD2. The CDR3 DNA sequence: TGTGCCATCAGTGAACGTAGAGGGCTAGCGGGAACCAAAGAGACCCAGTACTTC. This codes for CAISERRGLAGTKETQYF.